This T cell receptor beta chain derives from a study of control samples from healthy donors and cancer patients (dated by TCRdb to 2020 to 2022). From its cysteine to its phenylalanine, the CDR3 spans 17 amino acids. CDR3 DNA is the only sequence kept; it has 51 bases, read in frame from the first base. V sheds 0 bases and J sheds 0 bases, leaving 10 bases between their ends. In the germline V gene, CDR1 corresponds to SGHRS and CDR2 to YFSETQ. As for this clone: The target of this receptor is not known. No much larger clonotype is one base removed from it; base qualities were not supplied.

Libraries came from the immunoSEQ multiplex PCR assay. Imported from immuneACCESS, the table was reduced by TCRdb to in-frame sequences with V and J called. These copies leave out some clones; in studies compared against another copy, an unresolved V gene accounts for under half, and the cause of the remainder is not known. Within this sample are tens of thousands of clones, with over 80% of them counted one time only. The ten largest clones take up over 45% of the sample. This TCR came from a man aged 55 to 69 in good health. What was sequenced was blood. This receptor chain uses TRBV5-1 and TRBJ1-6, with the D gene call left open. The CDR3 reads CASSLAGVSSYNSPLHF. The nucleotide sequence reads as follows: TGCGCCAGCAGCTTGGCCGGGGTCAGCTCCTATAATTCACCCCTCCACTTT.